This entry lists 8 T cell receptor beta chains sequenced from one sample in a study of blood T cells in healthy people across ages. Together with a sample-barcoded 5' primer, a J-beta primer mix was included in a second PCR lasting roughly 6 to 12 cycles. TCRdb re-derived calls from the 5' RACE reads in MiXCR, one entry per CDR3 protein. The table records over 550,000 distinct CDR3 sequences, 25% to 30% of them present only once. The sample taken for sequencing was blood. The receptor source for this set is an elderly woman in good health.

The chain carries TRBV30 and TRBJ2-6; possible D gene TRBD2, 5 bases. The CDR3 has 15 amino acids. Trimming left V 4 bases short and J 2 bases short, with 12 bases between. Germline V gives CDR1 GTSNPN, CDR2 SVGIG (reference sequence). This CDR3 reads CAWKRFGTGANVLTF. For the CDR3, the DNA is TGTGCCTGGAAACGCTTCGGGACTGGGGCCAACGTCCTGACTTTC. Together with reference TRBV30 and TRBJ2-6, the CDR3 gives the full variable domain: SQTIHQWPATLVQPVGSPLSLECTVEGTSNPNLYWYRQAAGRGLQLLFYSVGIGQISSEVPQNLSASRPQDRQFILSSKKLLLSDSGFYLCAWKRFGTGANVLTFGAGSRLTVL.

Worth noting for this clonotype: A single base separates this from a much larger clone, so it may be a read error. This chain links TRBV20-1 with TRBJ2-1, with 13 bases matching TRBD2. Per the germline V gene, CDR1 is DFQATT and CDR2 is SNEGSKA (reference sequence). The CDR3 totals 14 residues. Germline trimming cut 5 bases from V and 8 bases from J; bases unmatched to any gene: 6. The CDR3 DNA sequence: TGCAGTGCTGGTACACTAGCGGGGGGGCATGAGCAGTTCTTC. Translated: CSAGTLAGGHEQFF.

This clonotype was seen at least ten times. V usage is TRBV4-1 and J usage is TRBJ2-1; TRBD2 agrees at 13 bases. Unmatched junction bases numbered 4, after V lost 0 bases and J lost 8 bases. The germline V gene encodes CDR1 MGHRA and CDR2 YSYEKL. This CDR3 has 16 amino acids. The CDR3 loop reads CASSQDGTSGAHEQFF. Here the CDR3 DNA reads TGCGCCAGCAGCCAAGACGGGACTAGCGGGGCCCATGAGCAGTTCTTC.

This clonotype was counted at least ten times. V is TRBV25-1 and J is TRBJ2-4; 8 nucleotides match TRBD1. J gave up 5 bases and V 9 bases, and 9 bases lay outside the gene matches. The CDR3 is 14 amino acids. Per germline, CDR1 MGHDK and CDR2 SYGVNS. Written as DNA, the CDR3 is TGTGCCAGTTCCCGGACAGGGCGGCAAAACATTCAGTACTTC. Encoded protein: CASSRTGRQNIQYF.

This clonotype has a count of ten or more. The chain has TRBV5-1 and TRBJ2-3; D is unclear. V was clipped by 3 bases and J by 2 bases, with 10 bases between them. There are 14 residues in the CDR3. Germline loops: CDR1 SGHRS, CDR2 YFSETQ. The CDR3 spells CASSYNRNTDTQYF. CDR3 DNA sequence: TGCGCCAGCAGCTATAACCGGAACACAGATACGCAGTATTTT.

As for this clonotype: This could be a read error, since a much larger clone is one nucleotide away. The chain recombines TRBV20-1 with TRBJ2-3, with D hard to call. This CDR3 has 14 amino acids. Germline CDR1 and CDR2: DFQATT and SNEGSKA (reference sequence). The V and J ends lost 5 bases and 2 bases respectively, with 14 bases between them. CDR3 sequence: CSAGVPGNTDTQYF. As DNA, the CDR3 is TGCAGTGCTGGAGTGCCCGGAAACACAGATACGCAGTATTTT.

The chain links TRBV5-1 to TRBJ2-7; 8 bases fit TRBD1. The germline V gene has CDR1 SGHRS and CDR2 YFSETQ. CDR3 length equals 15 residues. The V and J ends lost 4 bases and 6 bases, in that order; junction bases with no gene match: 12. The CDR3 sequence is CASSRSGTGGFEQYF. CDR3 DNA sequence: TGCGCCAGCAGCCGTTCCGGGACAGGCGGCTTCGAGCAGTACTTC.

CDR3 in amino acids: CASSLSWQGYGELFF. CDR3 DNA sequence: TGTGCCAGCAGTTTATCCTGGCAGGGGTACGGGGAGCTGTTTTTT. The chain couples TRBV27 to TRBJ2-2, with D maybe TRBD1 (6 bases). There are 15 residues in the CDR3. Per the germline V gene, CDR1 is MNHEY and CDR2 is SMNVEV (reference sequence). Trimming stripped 0 bases from V and 7 bases from J, with 12 bases between.